Listed here are 23 T cell receptor beta chains from one sample, sequenced in a study of cytomegalovirus exposure and HLA in healthy donors. Vbeta (60) and Jbeta (13) primers were used in the PCR. The protocol was immunoSEQ multiplex PCR, while the TCRdb copy is restricted to in-frame clones and leaves out a portion. The data hold under 200,000 clones, with approximately 81% observed a single time. Sample: PBMCs. These receptors were obtained from a female donor in good health and CMV-seronegative.

This clone was counted once. The chain is built from TRBV27 and TRBJ1-2; weak D call: TRBD1 (5 bases). Between the trimmed V and J ends, which lost 3 bases and 4 bases, there was a span of 9 bases. This CDR3 contains 13 residues. In germline, CDR1 is MNHEY, CDR2 SMNVEV (reference sequence). CDR3 DNA sequence: TGTGCCAGCAGTTTGGGGGGGAGCTATGGCTACACCTTC. Translation: CASSLGGSYGYTF.

This chain uses TRBV29-1 with TRBJ2-2, with 7 bases fitting TRBD2. V lost 7 bases and J lost 0; bases outside the gene matches: 14. Germline V gene lookup returns CDR1 SQVTM and CDR2 ANQGSEA. There are 17 residues in the CDR3. Written as DNA, the CDR3 is TGCAGCGACCGGGGGAGTAGCGGGTTTTCGAACACCGGGGAGCTGTTTTTT. As protein: CSDRGSSGFSNTGELFF.

This clone turned up a few times. CDR3 bases: TGCGCCAGCGGTCTTTTGGGGGGGAGCACCTACAATGAGCAGTTCTTC. This translates into CASGLLGGSTYNEQFF. The chain recombines TRBV4-3 with TRBJ2-1, with 7 bases lining up with TRBD2. Losses at the gene ends were 8 bases for V and 2 bases for J; bases not matched to a gene: 12. The CDR3 extends over 16 amino acids. The germline V gene has CDR1 LGHNA and CDR2 YSLEER.

This chain joins TRBV6-5 and TRBJ1-1, with a possible D match to TRBD1 (6 bases). The CDR3 has 15 amino acids. The germline CDR1 and CDR2 sequences are MNHEY and SVGAGI. Trimming pared 2 bases from V and 0 bases from J, leaving 10 bases between. The DNA for the CDR3 is TGTGCCAGCAGTTACGGGGGGGCCTTGAACACTGAAGCTTTCTTT. It codes for CASSYGGALNTEAFF.

The gene calls are TRBV19 and TRBJ2-5, with a tentative D call TRBD2 (5 bases). CDR1 and CDR2 (germline): LNHDA, SQIVND (reference sequence). The ends were cut back, 0 bases at V and 4 bases at J, with 12 bases in the middle. The CDR3 is 15 amino acids. CDR3 region: CASSIDTGSGETQYF. As DNA, the CDR3 is TGTGCCAGTAGTATAGATACGGGGTCAGGAGAGACCCAGTACTTC.

The V gene is TRBV6-1, the J gene TRBJ2-7, with D possibly being TRBD2 (6 bases). Germline assignment: CDR1 MNHNS and CDR2 SASEGT. Trimming cost V 11 bases and J 4 bases, with 21 bases left between them. This CDR3 is 14 amino acids long. CDR3 in DNA: TGTGCCGGACGCATTGGTGTAGGGAGGTACGAGCAGTACTTC. It yields the protein CAGRIGVGRYEQYF.

CDR3: CASSQGSLAGEETQYF. The CDR3 nucleotides read TGCGCCAGCAGCCAAGGGTCGCTAGCGGGGGAAGAGACCCAGTACTTC. The J gene is TRBJ2-5, the V gene TRBV4-3; 10 bases are a match to TRBD2. The junction had 5 bases not matched to a gene; V was cut back by 1 base and J by 3 bases. Germline CDR1 is LGHNA and CDR2 is YSLEER. This CDR3 has 16 residues.

The genes are TRBV2 and TRBJ1-5, with 9 nucleotides matching TRBD1. Germline assignment: CDR1 SNHLY and CDR2 FYNNEI. The CDR3 has 13 residues. V dropped 7 bases and J dropped 4; count of bases not matched to a gene: 2. CDR3 loop: CASTGQGNQPQHF. CDR3 coding DNA: TGTGCCAGCACCGGACAGGGGAATCAGCCCCAGCATTTT.

This sequence joins TRBV16 and TRBJ1-1, with TRBD1 matching 7 bases. This CDR3 contains 15 residues. J lost 4 bases, V lost 0 bases, and 5 bases had no gene match. From germline, CDR1 is KGHSY and CDR2 FQNENV. In DNA, the CDR3 is TGTGCCAGCAGCCAATCGAAAACAGGGGCCACTGAAGCTTTCTTT. Translating it yields CASSQSKTGATEAFF.

This chain connects TRBV9 to TRBJ2-1, with D possibly matching TRBD2 (6 bases). The CDR3 length is 17 residues. Looked up from germline, CDR1 is SGDLS and CDR2 is YYNGEE. V was pared by 0 bases and J by 3 bases, with 16 bases between. In DNA form, the CDR3 reads TGTGCCAGCAGCGTAGAGGAGGGGCGCCTCCGCTACAATGAGCAGTTCTTC. Protein sequence: CASSVEEGRLRYNEQFF.

V gene TRBV9 combines with J gene TRBJ2-3; 13 nucleotides match TRBD2. The V gene end was trimmed by 3 bases and the J gene end by 3 bases; junction bases not matched to a gene: 7. Germline values: CDR1 SGDLS, CDR2 YYNGEE. The CDR3 is 17 residues long. The CDR3 protein is CASSGYKTSGRTDTQYF. The DNA of the CDR3 is TGTGCCAGCAGCGGATATAAGACTAGCGGGAGGACAGATACGCAGTATTTT.

The chain uses TRBV28 and TRBJ1-2; D perhaps matches TRBD1 (5 bases). The V and J ends lost 8 bases and 0 bases respectively, with 7 bases between them. The CDR3 has 12 amino acids. Germline loops: CDR1 MDHEN, CDR2 SYDVKM. Here the CDR3 reads CASAGTNYGYTF. The DNA for the CDR3 is TGTGCCAGCGCAGGGACTAACTATGGCTACACCTTC.

This sequence joins TRBV9 and TRBJ2-3; 8 nucleotides agree with TRBD2. The CDR3 runs 17 residues. With V trimmed by 0 bases and J by 2 bases, 8 bases remained unmatched. CDR1 and CDR2 (germline): SGDLS, YYNGEE. The chain's CDR3 is CASSVAQSGGVTDTQYF. The CDR3 DNA reads TGTGCCAGCAGCGTAGCTCAAAGCGGGGGAGTCACAGATACGCAGTATTTT.

About this clone: The sample contains more than one DNA sequence encoding this CDR3. The chain has TRBV30 and TRBJ1-2; D is unclear. Germline V gives CDR1 GTSNPN, CDR2 SVGIG (reference sequence). V was shortened by 2 bases and J by 2 bases, with 6 bases between the two germline ends. The CDR3 covers 12 residues. The CDR3 reads CAWSPGNYGYTF. The CDR3 coding sequence is TGTGCCTGGAGTCCAGGAAACTATGGCTACACCTTC.

V is TRBV19 and J is TRBJ2-2; TRBD1 aligns across 7 bases. CDR1 and CDR2 from the germline V gene are LNHDA and SQIVND (reference sequence). V was clipped by 0 bases and J by 6 bases; unmatched bases: 16. The CDR3 spans 19 residues. CDR3 DNA sequence: TGTGCCAGTAGTATAGACCCGCGACAGGGCAGAATCCTCTCCGGGGAGCTGTTTTTT. It encodes CASSIDPRQGRILSGELFF.

The chain is built from TRBV15 and TRBJ2-1, with 15 nucleotides matching TRBD2. The CDR3 has 17 residues. From germline, CDR1 is LNHNV and CDR2 YYDKDF (reference sequence). The J segment lost 6 bases and the V segment lost 8 bases, leaving 11 bases of the junction unmatched. The chain's CDR3 is CATQRTSGRVGSNEQFF. The CDR3 DNA is TGTGCCACCCAGAGGACTAGCGGGAGGGTGGGGTCCAATGAGCAGTTCTTC. The entire variable domain, with the rest obtained from reference TRBV15 and TRBJ2-1, is as follows: DAMVIQNPRYQVTQFGKPVTLSCSQTLNHNVMYWYQQKSSQAPKLLFHYYDKDFNNEADTPDNFQSRRPNTSFCFLDIRSPGLGDTAMYLCATQRTSGRVGSNEQFFGPGTRLTVL.

This chain joins TRBV2 and TRBJ2-1, with D uncertain. CDR1 SNHLY and CDR2 FYNNEI come from the germline V gene. V lost 4 bases and J 0 bases, leaving 10 bases between the germline ends. The CDR3 totals 15 residues. The CDR3 here is CASSGLPGSYNEQFF. The CDR3 DNA sequence: TGTGCCAGCAGTGGACTCCCCGGCTCCTACAATGAGCAGTTCTTC. Together with reference TRBV2 and TRBJ2-1, the CDR3 gives the full variable domain: EPEVTQTPSHQVTQMGQEVILRCVPISNHLYFYWYRQILGQKVEFLVSFYNNEISEKSEIFDDQFSVERPDGSNFTLKIRSTKLEDSAMYFCASSGLPGSYNEQFFGPGTRLTVL.

The chain uses TRBV27 and TRBJ2-7; the D gene is possibly TRBD2 (6 bases). Trimming stripped 7 bases from V and 5 bases from J, with 15 bases between. CDR1 MNHEY and CDR2 SMNVEV come from the germline V gene (reference sequence). The CDR3 length is 13 residues. The CDR3 nucleotides read TGTGCCAGCACTGCGGGACCCCCCAACGAGCAGTACTTC. Amino acid sequence: CASTAGPPNEQYF.

The V call is TRBV4-2, the J call TRBJ2-1, with 8 bases fitting TRBD2. V shed 0 bases and J 7 bases; nucleotides not matched to a gene: 17. This CDR3 has 19 residues. Germline V lookup: CDR1 LGHNA, CDR2 YNFKEQ. The DNA of the CDR3 is TGTGCCAGCAGCCAAGATCAGTCTGCAAAGCGGGGGCCGGGGAATGAGCAGTTCTTC. Translated, it gives CASSQDQSAKRGPGNEQFF.

This clone was seen a handful of times. The V gene is TRBV9, the J gene TRBJ1-5; no firm D call. Trimming removed 0 bases at V and 1 base at J, with 2 bases between. Germline CDR1 SGDLS, CDR2 YYNGEE. This CDR3 is 13 amino acids long. The CDR3 spells CASSVASNQPQHF. In nucleotides, the CDR3 is TGTGCCAGCAGCGTAGCGAGCAATCAGCCCCAGCATTTT.

The chain combines TRBV10-2 with TRBJ1-6; tentative D call: TRBD1 (5 bases). The V end was cut by 7 bases, the J end by 7 bases, with 14 bases between. Germline V gene lookup returns CDR1 WSHSY and CDR2 SAAADI. CDR3 length: 14 amino acids. The CDR3 nucleotides are TGCGCCAGCACCTTGACAGCTCGGAATTCACCCCTCCACTTT. Amino acid sequence: CASTLTARNSPLHF.

This chain links TRBV28 with TRBJ1-4, with D tentatively TRBD1 (5 bases). Between the trimmed V and J ends, which lost 2 bases and 8 bases, there was a span of 21 bases. The V gene's germline CDR1 is MDHEN and CDR2 SYDVKM. The CDR3 totals 17 residues. In DNA, the CDR3 is TGTGCCAGCAGTTTACCGGGGCGTCGGGGGAATAGGGAAAAACTGTTTTTT. This sequence encodes CASSLPGRRGNREKLFF.

The count of this clone is one. The CDR3 region has the DNA TGTGCCAGCAGCCAACAGGGGTATGATACTGAAGCTTTCTTT. Translation gives CASSQQGYDTEAFF. J is TRBJ1-1 and V is TRBV5-4; 7 bases map to TRBD1. Germline CDR1 and CDR2: SGHNT and YYREEE (reference sequence). The CDR3 extends over 14 amino acids. Losses at the gene ends were 4 bases for V and 5 bases for J; bases not matched to a gene: 8.